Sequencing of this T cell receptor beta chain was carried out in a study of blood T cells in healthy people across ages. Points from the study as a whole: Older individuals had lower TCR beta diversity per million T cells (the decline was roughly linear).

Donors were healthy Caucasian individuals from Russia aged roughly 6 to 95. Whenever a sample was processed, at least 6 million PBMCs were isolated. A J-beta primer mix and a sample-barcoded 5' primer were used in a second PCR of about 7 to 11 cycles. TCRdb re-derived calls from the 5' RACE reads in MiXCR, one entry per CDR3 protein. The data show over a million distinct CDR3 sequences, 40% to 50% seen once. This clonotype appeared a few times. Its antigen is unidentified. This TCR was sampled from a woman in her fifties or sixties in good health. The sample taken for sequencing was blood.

The CDR3 region is CASRRKGTGGTGDTQYF. CDR3 nucleotides: TGTGCCAGCAGGAGGAAAGGGACAGGGGGAACTGGGGATACGCAGTATTTT. The rearrangement links TRBV2 to TRBJ2-3; 11 nucleotides align to TRBD1. CDR3 length: 17 amino acids. Germline V gene data show CDR1 as SNHLY and CDR2 as FYNNEI. J gave up 6 bases and V 6 bases, and 14 bases lay outside the gene matches.